The 7 T cell receptor beta chains reported below all come from one sample, sequenced in a study of OX40 agonist ivuxolimab in advanced cancers. Assay: immunoSEQ multiplex PCR; the TCRdb copy retains only in-frame clones and omits some. The sample holds around 30,000 clones, approximately 93% seen once. The specimen comprised CD4+ or CD8+ T cells sorted from blood, sampled in a trial of the OX40 agonist ivuxolimab. The source is an adult with an advanced solid tumor such as melanoma, head and neck, liver or kidney cancer.

The chain joins TRBV27 to TRBJ2-1; 9 bases are shared with TRBD2. Germline values: CDR1 MNHEY, CDR2 SMNVEV (reference sequence). Trimming took 0 bases from V and 7 from J; bases not matched to a gene: 4. The CDR3 contains 15 residues. The CDR3 sequence: CASSLSAGGWNEQFF. In nucleotides, the CDR3 is TGTGCCAGCAGTTTATCAGCGGGGGGCTGGAATGAGCAGTTCTTC.

The rearrangement joins TRBV7-9 to TRBJ1-1; no reliable D call. The CDR3 has 13 amino acids. Trimming removed 3 bases from V and 4 bases from J, with 9 bases in between. CDR1 SEHNR and CDR2 FQNEAQ come from the germline V gene (reference sequence). The CDR3: CASSFVFGTEAFF. The CDR3 bases are TGTGCCAGCAGCTTCGTCTTTGGCACTGAAGCTTTCTTT.

The chain uses TRBV27 and TRBJ2-7; D ambiguous. With 5 bases removed from V and 2 bases from J, the gap between germline ends came to 7 bases. The CDR3 runs to 12 residues. CDR1 and CDR2 from the germline V gene are MNHEY and SMNVEV (reference sequence). CDR3 residues: CASSPGPYEQYF. As DNA, the CDR3 is TGTGCCAGCAGTCCAGGCCCCTACGAGCAGTACTTC.

This clone was seen only once. The chain combines TRBV4-3 with TRBJ2-3, with a weak D call TRBD2 (6 bases). V lost 0 bases to trimming and J lost 3 bases, with 22 bases between them. This CDR3 contains 19 residues. Germline V gene lookup returns CDR1 LGHNA and CDR2 YSLEER. This CDR3 reads CASSQDLGEGTLVTDTQYF. The CDR3 DNA reads TGCGCCAGCAGCCAAGATCTGGGTGAAGGGACTCTAGTTACAGATACGCAGTATTTT.

The chain couples TRBV10-3 to TRBJ1-2, with 10 positions matching TRBD1. This CDR3 is built from 16 residues. V shed 0 bases, J shed 5 bases, and the junction held 6 bases outside the gene matches. From germline, CDR1 is ENHRY and CDR2 SYGVKD. The CDR3 bases are TGTGCCATCAGTGAGTCAGACAGGGGGCAGAGTTATGGCTACACCTTC. Residues: CAISESDRGQSYGYTF.

The chain combines TRBV29-1 with TRBJ2-1; maybe TRBD2 (6 bases). The CDR3 has 13 residues. Per germline, CDR1 SQVTM and CDR2 ANQGSEA. The V gene lost 8 bases and the J gene lost 6 bases, with 17 bases spanning the gap. CDR3 sequence (DNA): TGCAGCCTTGCCGGGGGAGAGGGCAATGAGCAGTTCTTC. Amino acids: CSLAGGEGNEQFF.

The chain employs TRBV5-6 and TRBJ1-2, with D perhaps TRBD1 (5 bases). V lost 0 bases, J lost 2 bases, and 5 bases lay in between. The CDR3 length is 13 residues. The germline V gene has CDR1 SGHDT and CDR2 YYEEEE. In DNA, the CDR3 is TGTGCCAGCAGCTTGGGGGACAACTATGGCTACACCTTC. Translating gives CASSLGDNYGYTF.